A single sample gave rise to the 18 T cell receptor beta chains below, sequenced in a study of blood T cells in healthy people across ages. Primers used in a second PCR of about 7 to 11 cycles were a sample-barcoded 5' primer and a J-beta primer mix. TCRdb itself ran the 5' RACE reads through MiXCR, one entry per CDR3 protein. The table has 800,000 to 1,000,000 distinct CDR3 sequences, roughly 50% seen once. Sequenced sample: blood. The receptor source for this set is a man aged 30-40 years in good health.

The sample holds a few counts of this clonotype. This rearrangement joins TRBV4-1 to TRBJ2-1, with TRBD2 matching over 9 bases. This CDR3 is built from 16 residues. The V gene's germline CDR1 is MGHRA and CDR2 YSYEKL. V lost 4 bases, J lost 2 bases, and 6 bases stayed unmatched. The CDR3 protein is CASSPPSGVTYNEQFF. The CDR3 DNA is TGCGCCAGCAGCCCCCCTAGCGGGGTCACCTACAATGAGCAGTTCTTC.

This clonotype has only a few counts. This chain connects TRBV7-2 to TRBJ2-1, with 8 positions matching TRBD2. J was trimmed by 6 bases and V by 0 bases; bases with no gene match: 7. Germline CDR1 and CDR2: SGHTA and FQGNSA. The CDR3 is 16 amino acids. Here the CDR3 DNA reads TGTGCCAGCAGCTTAGCTTACGGACTAGCAGCCAATGAGCAGTTCTTC. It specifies CASSLAYGLAANEQFF.

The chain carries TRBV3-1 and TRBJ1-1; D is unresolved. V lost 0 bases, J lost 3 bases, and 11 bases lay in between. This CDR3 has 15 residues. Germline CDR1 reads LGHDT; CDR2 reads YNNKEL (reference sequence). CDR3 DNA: TGTGCCAGCAGCCAAGATTCCCTCCTGGACACTGAAGCTTTCTTT. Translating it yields CASSQDSLLDTEAFF.

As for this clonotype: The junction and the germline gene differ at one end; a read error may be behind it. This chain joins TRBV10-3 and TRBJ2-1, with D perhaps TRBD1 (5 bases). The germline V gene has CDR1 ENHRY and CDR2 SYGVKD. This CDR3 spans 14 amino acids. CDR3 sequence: CAITYSDTYNERFF. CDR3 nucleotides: TGTGCCATCACCTACTCGGACACCTACAATGAGCGGTTCTTC.

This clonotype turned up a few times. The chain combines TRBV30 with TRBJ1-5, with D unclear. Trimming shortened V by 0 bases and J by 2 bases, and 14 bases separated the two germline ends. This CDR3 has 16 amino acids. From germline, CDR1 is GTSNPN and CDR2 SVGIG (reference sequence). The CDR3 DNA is TGTGCCTGGAGTGTACCAGGTGCAGTAGGCAATCAGCCCCAGCATTTT. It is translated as CAWSVPGAVGNQPQHF.

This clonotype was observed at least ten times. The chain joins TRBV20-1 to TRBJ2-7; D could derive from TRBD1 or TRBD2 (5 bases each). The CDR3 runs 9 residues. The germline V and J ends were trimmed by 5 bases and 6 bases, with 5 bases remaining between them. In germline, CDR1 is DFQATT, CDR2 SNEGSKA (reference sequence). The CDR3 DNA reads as TGCAGTGCTGGGGGCGAGCAGTACTTC. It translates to CSAGGEQYF.

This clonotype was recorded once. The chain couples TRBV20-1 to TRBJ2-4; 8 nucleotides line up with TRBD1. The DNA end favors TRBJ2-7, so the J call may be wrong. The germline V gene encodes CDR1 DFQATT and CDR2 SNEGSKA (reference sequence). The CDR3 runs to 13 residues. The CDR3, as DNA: TGCAGTGCGCAAGACAGGGGTTGGTACGAGCAGTACTTC. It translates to CSAQDRGWYEQYF.

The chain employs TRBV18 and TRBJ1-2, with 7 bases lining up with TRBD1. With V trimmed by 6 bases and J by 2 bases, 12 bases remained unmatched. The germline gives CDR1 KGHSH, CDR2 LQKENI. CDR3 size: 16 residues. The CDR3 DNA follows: TGTGCCAGCTCTACGGGACAGCGATTAACAAACTATGGCTACACCTTC. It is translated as CASSTGQRLTNYGYTF. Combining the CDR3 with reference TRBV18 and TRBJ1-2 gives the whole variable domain NAGVMQNPRHLVRRRGQEARLRCSPMKGHSHVYWYRQLPEEGLKFMVYLQKENIIDESGMPKERFSAEFPKEGPSILRIQQVVRGDSAAYFCASSTGQRLTNYGYTFGSGTRLTVV.

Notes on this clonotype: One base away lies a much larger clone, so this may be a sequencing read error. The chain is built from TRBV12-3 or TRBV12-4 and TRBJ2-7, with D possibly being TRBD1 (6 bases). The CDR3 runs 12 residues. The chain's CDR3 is CAGSLGGREQYF. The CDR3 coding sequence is TGTGCCGGCAGCCTAGGGGGACGCGAGCAGTACTTC.

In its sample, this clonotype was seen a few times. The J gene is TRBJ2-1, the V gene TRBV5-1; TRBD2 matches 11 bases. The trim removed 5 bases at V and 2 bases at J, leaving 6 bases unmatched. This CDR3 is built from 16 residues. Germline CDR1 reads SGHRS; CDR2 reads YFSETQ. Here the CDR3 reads CASSPRLAGTYNEQFF. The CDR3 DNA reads TGCGCCAGCAGTCCTCGACTAGCGGGGACCTACAATGAGCAGTTCTTC.

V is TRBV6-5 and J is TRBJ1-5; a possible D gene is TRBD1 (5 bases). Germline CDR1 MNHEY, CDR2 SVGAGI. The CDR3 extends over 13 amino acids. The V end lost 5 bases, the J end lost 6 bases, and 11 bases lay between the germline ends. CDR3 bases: TGTGCCAGCAGTGGGGGTAACGGTCAGCCCCAGCATTTT. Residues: CASSGGNGQPQHF.

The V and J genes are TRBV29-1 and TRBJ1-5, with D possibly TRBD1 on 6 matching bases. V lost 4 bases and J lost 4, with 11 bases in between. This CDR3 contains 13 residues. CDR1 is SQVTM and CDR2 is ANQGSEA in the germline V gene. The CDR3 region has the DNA TGCAGCGTTGTAGGACAGCGTAATCAGCCCCAGCATTTT. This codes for CSVVGQRNQPQHF.

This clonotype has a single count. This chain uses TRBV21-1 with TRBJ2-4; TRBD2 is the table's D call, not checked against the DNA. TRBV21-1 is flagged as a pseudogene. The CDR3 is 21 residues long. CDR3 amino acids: CASSKAGTSGPFSNSKNIQYF. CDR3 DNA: TGTGCCAGCAGCAAAGCCGGGACTAGCGGTCCCTTTAGTAACTCCAAAAACATTCAGTACTTC.

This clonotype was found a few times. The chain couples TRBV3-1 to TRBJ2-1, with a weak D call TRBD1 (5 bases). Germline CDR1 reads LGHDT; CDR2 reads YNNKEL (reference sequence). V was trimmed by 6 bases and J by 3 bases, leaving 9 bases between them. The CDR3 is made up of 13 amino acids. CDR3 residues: CASRGRDYNEQFF. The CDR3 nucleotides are TGTGCCAGCAGGGGCAGGGACTACAATGAGCAGTTCTTC.

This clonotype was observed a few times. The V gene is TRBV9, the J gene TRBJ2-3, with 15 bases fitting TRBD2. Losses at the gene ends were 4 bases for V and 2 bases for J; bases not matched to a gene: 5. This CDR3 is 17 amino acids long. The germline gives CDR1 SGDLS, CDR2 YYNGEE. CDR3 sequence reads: CASSTRTSGGATDTQYF. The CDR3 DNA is TGTGCCAGCAGCACCCGGACTAGCGGGGGGGCCACAGATACGCAGTATTTT.

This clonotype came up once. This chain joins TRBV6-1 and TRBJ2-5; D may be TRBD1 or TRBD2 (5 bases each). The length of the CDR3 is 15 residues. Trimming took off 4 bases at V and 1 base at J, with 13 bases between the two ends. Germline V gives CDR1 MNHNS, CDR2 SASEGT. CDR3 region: CASSGVGRTQETQYF. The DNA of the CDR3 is TGTGCCAGCAGTGGGGTGGGACGGACCCAAGAGACCCAGTACTTC.

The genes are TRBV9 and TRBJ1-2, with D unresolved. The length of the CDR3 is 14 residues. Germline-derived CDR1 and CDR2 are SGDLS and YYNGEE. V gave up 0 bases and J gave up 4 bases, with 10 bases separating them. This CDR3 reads CASSVATSAYGYTF. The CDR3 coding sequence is TGTGCCAGCAGCGTAGCTACGTCCGCCTATGGCTACACCTTC.

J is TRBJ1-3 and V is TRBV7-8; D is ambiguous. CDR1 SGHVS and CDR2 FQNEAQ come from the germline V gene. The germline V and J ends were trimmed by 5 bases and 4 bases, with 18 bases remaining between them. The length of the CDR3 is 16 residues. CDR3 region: CASSRAGEAVGNTIYF. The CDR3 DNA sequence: TGTGCCAGCAGCCGAGCCGGGGAAGCCGTAGGAAACACCATATATTTT.